This paragraph reports one TCR beta chain. Assay: immunoSEQ multiplex PCR; the TCRdb copy retains only in-frame clones and omits some. The repertoire has about 120,000 clones, about 83% of them found once; the top ten carry less than 2.5%. The source of the sample is a study of blood T cell repertoires in COVID-19. Study-level information: Acute-phase and convalescent COVID-19 samples originated in the United States, Italy and Spain. Sample material is recorded as cDNA or gDNA derived from T cells, B-cell-depleted T cells, or PBMCs.

The germline V gene has CDR1 SGHKS and CDR2 YYEKEE (reference sequence). V lost 2 bases and J lost 0, with 15 bases in between. The CDR3 runs to 17 residues. Sequenced: peripheral blood. The origin of this receptor is a woman aged 50 to 60 with acute or convalescent COVID-19. The chain carries TRBV5-5 and TRBJ2-1; D might be TRBD1 (5 bases). The CDR3 sequence is CASSLDSPTSSYNEQFF. DNA for the CDR3: TGTGCCAGCAGCTTAGACAGCCCAACCAGCTCCTACAATGAGCAGTTCTTC.